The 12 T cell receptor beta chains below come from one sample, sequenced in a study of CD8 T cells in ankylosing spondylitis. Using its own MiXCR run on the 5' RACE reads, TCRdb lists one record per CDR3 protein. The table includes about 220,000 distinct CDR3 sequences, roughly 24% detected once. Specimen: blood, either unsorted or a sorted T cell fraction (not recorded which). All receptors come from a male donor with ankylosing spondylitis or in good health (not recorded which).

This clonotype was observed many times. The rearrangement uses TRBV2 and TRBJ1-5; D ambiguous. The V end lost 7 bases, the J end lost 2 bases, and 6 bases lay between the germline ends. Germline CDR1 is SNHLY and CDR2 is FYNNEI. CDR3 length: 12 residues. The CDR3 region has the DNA TGTGCCAGCACGAAGGGCAATCAGCCCCAGCATTTT. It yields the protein CASTKGNQPQHF.

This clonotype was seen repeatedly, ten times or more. For the CDR3, the DNA is TGCGCCAGCAGCCTTAGCAGGCAGAATGAGCAGTTCTTC. This gives the protein CASSLSRQNEQFF. This rearrangement joins TRBV4-3 to TRBJ2-1, with D unclear. This CDR3 has 13 residues. CDR1 is LGHNA, CDR2 YSLEER, per germline. Deletions cut 4 bases from V and 7 bases from J, with 11 bases between.

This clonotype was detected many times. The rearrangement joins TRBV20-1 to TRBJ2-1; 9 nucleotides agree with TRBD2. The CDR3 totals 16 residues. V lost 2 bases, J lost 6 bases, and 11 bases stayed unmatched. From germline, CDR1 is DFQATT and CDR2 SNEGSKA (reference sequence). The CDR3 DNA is TGCAGTGCTAGACGTACCATAGCGGGAGTCGTCAATGAGCAGTTCTTC. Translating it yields CSARRTIAGVVNEQFF.

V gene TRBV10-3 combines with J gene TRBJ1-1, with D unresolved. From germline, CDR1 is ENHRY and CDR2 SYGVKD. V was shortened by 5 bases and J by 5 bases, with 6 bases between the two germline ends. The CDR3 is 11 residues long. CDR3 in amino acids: CAISSGTEAFF. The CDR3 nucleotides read TGTGCCATCAGTAGCGGGACTGAAGCTTTCTTT.

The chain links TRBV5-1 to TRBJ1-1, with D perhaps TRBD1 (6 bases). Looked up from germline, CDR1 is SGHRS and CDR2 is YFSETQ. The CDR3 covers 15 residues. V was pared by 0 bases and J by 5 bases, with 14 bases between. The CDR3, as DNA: TGCGCCAGCAGCTTGGAAGGGGGTAAGGTTACTGAAGCTTTCTTT. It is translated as CASSLEGGKVTEAFF.

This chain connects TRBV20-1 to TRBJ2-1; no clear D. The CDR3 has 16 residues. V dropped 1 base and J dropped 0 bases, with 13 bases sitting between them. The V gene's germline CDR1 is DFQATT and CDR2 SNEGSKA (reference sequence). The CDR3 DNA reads TGCAGTGCTAGAGTCCTACGGAAGAGCTCCTACAATGAGCAGTTCTTC. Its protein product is CSARVLRKSSYNEQFF.

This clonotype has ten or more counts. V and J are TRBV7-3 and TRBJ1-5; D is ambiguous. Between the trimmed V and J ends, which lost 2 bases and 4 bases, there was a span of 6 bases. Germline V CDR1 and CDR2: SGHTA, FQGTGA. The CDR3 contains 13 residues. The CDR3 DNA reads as TGTGCCAGCAGCTTATGGGCTAATCAGCCCCAGCATTTT. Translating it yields CASSLWANQPQHF.

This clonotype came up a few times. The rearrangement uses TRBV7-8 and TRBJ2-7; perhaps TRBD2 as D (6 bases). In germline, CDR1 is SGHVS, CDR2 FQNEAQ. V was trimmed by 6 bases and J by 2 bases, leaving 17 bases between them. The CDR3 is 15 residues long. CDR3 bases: TGTGCCAGCAGTCCCGTAGGGACTGCTACCTACGAGCAGTACTTC. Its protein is CASSPVGTATYEQYF.

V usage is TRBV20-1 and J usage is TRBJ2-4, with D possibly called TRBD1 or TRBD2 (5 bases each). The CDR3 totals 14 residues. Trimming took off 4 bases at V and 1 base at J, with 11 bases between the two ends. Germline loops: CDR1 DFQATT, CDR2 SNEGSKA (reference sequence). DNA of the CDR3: TGCAGTGCTAATCCAGGGACCGCCAAAAACATTCAGTACTTC. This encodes CSANPGTAKNIQYF.

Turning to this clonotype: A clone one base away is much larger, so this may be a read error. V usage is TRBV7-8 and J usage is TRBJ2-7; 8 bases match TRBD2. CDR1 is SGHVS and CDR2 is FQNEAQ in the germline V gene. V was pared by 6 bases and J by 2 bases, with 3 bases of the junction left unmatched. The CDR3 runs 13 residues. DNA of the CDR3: TGTGCCAGCAGTAGCGGGAAGGCCTACGAGCAGTACTTC. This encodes CASSSGKAYEQYF.

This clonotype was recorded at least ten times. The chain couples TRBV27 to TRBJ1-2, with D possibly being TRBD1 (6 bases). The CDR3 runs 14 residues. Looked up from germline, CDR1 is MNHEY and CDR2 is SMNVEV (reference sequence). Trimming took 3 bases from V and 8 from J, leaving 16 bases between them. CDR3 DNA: TGTGCCAGCAGTTTCCGTAGCGGGACACCAGGCTACACCTTC. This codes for CASSFRSGTPGYTF.

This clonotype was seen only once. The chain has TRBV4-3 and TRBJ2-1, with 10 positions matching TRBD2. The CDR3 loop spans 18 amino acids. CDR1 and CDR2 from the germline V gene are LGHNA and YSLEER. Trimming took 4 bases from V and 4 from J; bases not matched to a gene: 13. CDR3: CASSRMSGVAGGYNEQFF. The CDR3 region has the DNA TGCGCCAGCAGCCGAATGTCGGGGGTAGCGGGAGGATACAATGAGCAGTTCTTC.